This T cell receptor (beta chain) was recovered during a study of blood T cell repertoires in COVID-19. The wider study: Collection of acute and convalescent COVID-19 samples took place in the United States, Italy and Spain. The cDNA or gDNA used as material had been derived from T cells, B-cell-depleted T cells, or PBMCs.

CDR1 and CDR2 from the germline V gene are KGHSY and FQNENV. V dropped 0 bases and J dropped 6; count of bases not matched to a gene: 2. CDR3 length equals 15 residues. Sequenced by immunoSEQ multiplex PCR; TCRdb stores in-frame clones only, minus some. This sample has roughly 39,000 clones, with 70% to 90% found just once. The receptor was isolated from a man in his fifties in a cohort sampled during active COVID-19. V gene TRBV16 combines with J gene TRBJ1-5, with 10 bases lining up with TRBD1. Sequencing used peripheral blood. The CDR3: CASSQSTGGGQPQHF. The CDR3 DNA sequence: TGTGCCAGCAGCCAATCGACAGGGGGCGGTCAGCCCCAGCATTTT.